The clone carrying this T cell receptor beta chain was picked up a small number of times. The study reverse transcribed the entire isolated RNA, so it sequenced expressed TCRB transcripts. Assay: immunoSEQ multiplex PCR; the TCRdb copy retains only in-frame clones and omits some. Of 250,000 to 350,000 clones in the sample, 14% were seen once. V was trimmed by 4 bases and J by 0 bases, leaving 10 bases between them. The germline CDR1 and CDR2 sequences are SNHLY and FYNNEI. The CDR3 is 15 residues long. These data belong to a study of beta chain features in type 1 diabetes. This TCR derives from a man aged 25 to 40 in good health. Sequenced: central memory CD4+ T cells from blood. The chain has TRBV2 and TRBJ2-1; perhaps TRBD1 as D (5 bases). CDR3 residues: CASSARTSSYNEQFF. CDR3 DNA: TGTGCCAGCAGTGCGAGGACAAGCTCCTACAATGAGCAGTTCTTC.